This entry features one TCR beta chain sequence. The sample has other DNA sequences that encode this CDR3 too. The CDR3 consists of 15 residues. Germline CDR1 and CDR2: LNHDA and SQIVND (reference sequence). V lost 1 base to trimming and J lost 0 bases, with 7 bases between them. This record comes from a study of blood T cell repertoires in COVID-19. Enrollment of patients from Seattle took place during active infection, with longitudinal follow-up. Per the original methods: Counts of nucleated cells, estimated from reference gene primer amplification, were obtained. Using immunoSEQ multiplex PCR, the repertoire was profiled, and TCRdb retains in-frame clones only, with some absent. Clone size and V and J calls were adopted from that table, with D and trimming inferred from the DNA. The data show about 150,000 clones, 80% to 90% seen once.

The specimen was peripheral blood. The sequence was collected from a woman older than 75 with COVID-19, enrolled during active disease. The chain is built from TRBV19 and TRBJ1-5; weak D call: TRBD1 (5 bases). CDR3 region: CASSIGQGSNQPQHF. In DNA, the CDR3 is TGTGCCAGTAGTATAGGGCAGGGTAGCAATCAGCCCCAGCATTTT. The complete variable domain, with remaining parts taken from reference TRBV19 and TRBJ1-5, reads DGGITQSPKYLFRKEGQNVTLSCEQNLNHDAMYWYRQDPGQGLRLIYYSQIVNDFQKGDIAEGYSVSREKKESFPLTVTSAQKNPTAFYLCASSIGQGSNQPQHFGDGTRLSIL.